This T cell receptor beta chain was captured in a study of post-analysis software for immune sequencing data. Study findings and constraints: Controls showed significantly higher normalized Chao1 diversity than did multiple sclerosis patients. Patients used five TRBV segments, including TRBV5-6, TRBV5-1 and TRBV20-1, more often than controls.

The TCR beta cDNA libraries carried unique molecular identifiers. TCRdb reprocessed the PCR reads with MiXCR, giving one entry per CDR3 protein. The sample holds hundreds of thousands of distinct CDR3 sequences, approximately 50% seen once. The CDR3 totals 15 residues. Germline assignment: CDR1 SGHKS and CDR2 YYEKEE (reference sequence). V lost 4 bases to trimming and J lost 0 bases, with 14 bases between them. On this clonotype: No antigen is known for it.

Sequenced material: blood. The receptor comes from a girl aged 5-17 years with multiple sclerosis. The chain is built from TRBV5-5 and TRBJ2-7; a weak D match, TRBD2 (6 bases). CDR3 nucleotide sequence: TGTGCCAGCAGCCGACGGGAGCCCCTCTCCTACGAGCAGTACTTC. Translated, it gives CASSRREPLSYEQYF.